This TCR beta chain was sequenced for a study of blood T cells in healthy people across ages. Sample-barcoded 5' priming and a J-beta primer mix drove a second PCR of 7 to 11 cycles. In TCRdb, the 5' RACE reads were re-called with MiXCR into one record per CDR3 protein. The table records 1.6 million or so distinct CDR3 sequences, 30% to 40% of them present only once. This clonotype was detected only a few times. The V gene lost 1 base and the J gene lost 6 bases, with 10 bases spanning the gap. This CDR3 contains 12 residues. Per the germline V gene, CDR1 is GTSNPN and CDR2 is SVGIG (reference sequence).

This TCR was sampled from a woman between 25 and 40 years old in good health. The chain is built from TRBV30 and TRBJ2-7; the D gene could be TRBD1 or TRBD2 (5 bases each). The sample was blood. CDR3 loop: CAWSGGGGEQYF. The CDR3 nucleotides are TGTGCCTGGAGTGGAGGTGGGGGCGAGCAGTACTTC. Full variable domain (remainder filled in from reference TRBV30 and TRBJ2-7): SQTIHQWPATLVQPVGSPLSLECTVEGTSNPNLYWYRQAAGRGLQLLFYSVGIGQISSEVPQNLSASRPQDRQFILSSKKLLLSDSGFYLCAWSGGGGEQYFGPGTRLTVT.